The 20 T cell receptor beta chains below all came from one sample that was sequenced in a study of T-cell memory formation after mild COVID-19. MiXCR, applied by TCRdb to the 5' RACE reads, yields one record per CDR3 protein. The table shows around 140,000 distinct CDR3 sequences, with roughly 21% occurring only once. The source material was PBMCs or a T cell subset sorted from them (not recorded which). These TCRs come from an adult woman who had mild COVID-19 (a few samples of this study predate the infection). Cell type and time point are not known.

The rearrangement links TRBV20-1 to TRBJ2-7, with D perhaps matching TRBD2 (7 bases). Germline lookup yields CDR1 DFQATT and CDR2 SNEGSKA (reference sequence). V was cut by 0 bases and J by 2 bases, with 14 bases left in between. This CDR3 contains 15 residues. CDR3 DNA sequence: TGCAGTGCTAGAGATGACAGGACTAGAGCCTACGAGCAGTACTTC. Translated, it gives CSARDDRTRAYEQYF.

This clonotype turned up a few times. This sequence joins TRBV5-1 and TRBJ2-2, with 8 positions matching TRBD1. V lost 7 bases to trimming and J lost 0 bases; unmatched junction nucleotides: 2. Germline-derived CDR1 and CDR2 are SGHRS and YFSETQ. The CDR3 spans 14 residues. The CDR3 region is CASRQGTNTGELFF. For the CDR3, the DNA is TGCGCCAGCCGACAGGGGACGAACACCGGGGAGCTGTTTTTT. Drawing the rest from reference TRBV5-1 and TRBJ2-2, the complete variable domain is KAGVTQTPRYLIKTRGQQVTLSCSPISGHRSVSWYQQTPGQGLQFLFEYFSETQRNKGNFPGRFSGRQFSNSRSEMNVSTLELGDSALYLCASRQGTNTGELFFGEGSRLTVL.

The table lists this clonotype with a few counts. V gene TRBV10-3 combines with J gene TRBJ2-7; 9 bases line up with TRBD1. The J segment lost 0 bases and the V segment lost 4 bases, leaving 4 bases of the junction unmatched. This CDR3 contains 15 residues. Per germline, CDR1 ENHRY and CDR2 SYGVKD. CDR3 in DNA: TGTGCCATCAGTGGGGGACAGGGAAACTCCTACGAGCAGTACTTC. Translating gives CAISGGQGNSYEQYF.

The chain links TRBV20-1 to TRBJ2-7; 7 nucleotides align to TRBD1. Germline CDR1 DFQATT, CDR2 SNEGSKA (reference sequence). Unmatched junction bases numbered 3, after V lost 5 bases and J lost 2 bases. CDR3 length: 12 residues. The DNA for the CDR3 is TGCAGTGCTGGGGACAGTACCTACGAGCAGTACTTC. It translates to CSAGDSTYEQYF.

The sample holds a few counts of this clonotype. CDR3: CASSLGLAGEYF. The CDR3 nucleotides are TGTGCCAGCAGTCTCGGACTAGCGGGAGAGTACTTC. The genes are TRBV7-2 and TRBJ2-7, with 13 bases identical to TRBD2. Germline V gives CDR1 SGHTA, CDR2 FQGNSA. The CDR3 is 12 amino acids. V lost 6 bases to trimming and J lost 11 bases; unmatched junction nucleotides: 4.

The chain uses TRBV4-1 and TRBJ2-7; 8 bases are a match to TRBD1. Germline loops: CDR1 MGHRA, CDR2 YSYEKL. Trimming cost V 4 bases and J 2 bases; bases outside gene matches: 10. The CDR3 consists of 16 residues. The CDR3 coding sequence is TGCGCCAGCAGCCGATCTGGCGGACAGGGAACCTACGAGCAGTACTTC. It is translated as CASSRSGGQGTYEQYF.

The chain couples TRBV29-1 to TRBJ2-3, with D possibly being TRBD1 (7 bases). In germline, CDR1 is SQVTM, CDR2 ANQGSEA. V was clipped by 6 bases and J by 2 bases, with 15 bases between them. The CDR3 has 14 amino acids. The CDR3 sequence: CSVRQGGVTDTQYF. The CDR3 DNA sequence: TGCAGCGTCAGACAGGGAGGAGTCACAGATACGCAGTATTTT.

This clonotype was detected a few times. The V call is TRBV5-1, the J call TRBJ2-7; D perhaps matches TRBD1 (6 bases). This CDR3 has 16 amino acids. V gave up 2 bases and J gave up 0 bases, with 15 bases separating them. The V gene's germline CDR1 is SGHRS and CDR2 YFSETQ. The CDR3 DNA sequence: TGCGCCAGCAGCTTCGGGTGGTGGACAGCCTCCTACGAGCAGTACTTC. Its translation is CASSFGWWTASYEQYF.

This clonotype was seen more than once but under ten times. This chain connects TRBV4-1 to TRBJ1-5; D unclear. Trimming left V 0 bases short and J 4 bases short, with 13 bases between. The length of the CDR3 is 16 residues. CDR1 MGHRA and CDR2 YSYEKL come from the germline V gene. CDR3 loop: CASSQDDRQTNQPQHF. The CDR3 DNA follows: TGCGCCAGCAGCCAAGATGATCGGCAAACTAATCAGCCCCAGCATTTT.

The chain has TRBV5-5 and TRBJ2-1; 8 bases are a match to TRBD1. The CDR3 sequence is 16 residues long. Losses at the gene ends were 4 bases for V and 0 bases for J; bases not matched to a gene: 6. Germline CDR1 is SGHKS and CDR2 is YYEKEE (reference sequence). The CDR3, as DNA: TGTGCCAGCAGCAAAACAGGGGGGCCCTCCTACAATGAGCAGTTCTTC. Residues: CASSKTGGPSYNEQFF.

This clonotype appeared once. The V call is TRBV4-2, the J call TRBJ1-5, with 9 bases that match TRBD1. V shed 2 bases, J shed 6 bases, and the junction held 8 bases outside the gene matches. Germline V gene data show CDR1 as LGHNA and CDR2 as YNFKEQ. This CDR3 is built from 16 residues. The CDR3 DNA follows: TGTGCCAGCAGCCAAACTCCGGACAGGGGTATTCAGCCCCAGCATTTT. This encodes CASSQTPDRGIQPQHF.

This clonotype was seen at least ten times. J is TRBJ2-2 and V is TRBV12-3 or TRBV12-4; TRBD1 matches 7 bases. The CDR3 spans 14 residues. V lost 1 base to trimming and J lost 6 bases; unmatched junction nucleotides: 2. CDR3 nucleotides: TGTGCCAGCAGTTTAGAGGGGGCCGCCGGGGAGCTGTTTTTT. Its protein product is CASSLEGAAGELFF.

The chain has TRBV20-1 and TRBJ2-7; D is undetermined. V dropped 3 bases and J dropped 3 bases, with 12 bases sitting between them. Germline-derived CDR1 and CDR2 are DFQATT and SNEGSKA (reference sequence). The CDR3 has 13 amino acids. The CDR3 DNA reads TGCAGTGCTAGCCAGTGGGCAGGCTACGAGCAGTACTTC. Amino acids: CSASQWAGYEQYF.

This clonotype appeared a few times. The chain is built from TRBV7-2 and TRBJ2-3; no reliable D call. V was cut by 1 base and J by 0 bases, with 17 bases left in between. This CDR3 comprises 18 residues. CDR1 SGHTA and CDR2 FQGNSA come from the germline V gene. This chain's CDR3 is CASSLVFRAESSTDTQYF. The CDR3 DNA reads TGTGCCAGCAGCTTAGTATTCCGGGCCGAATCTAGCACAGATACGCAGTATTTT.

This clonotype has only a few counts. This sequence joins TRBV19 and TRBJ2-5; D not certain. The germline gives CDR1 LNHDA, CDR2 SQIVND (reference sequence). The germline V and J ends were trimmed by 7 bases and 2 bases, with 5 bases remaining between them. This CDR3 is 11 amino acids long. The CDR3 bases are TGTGCCAGTAAGCGTCAAGAGACCCAGTACTTC. Protein sequence: CASKRQETQYF.

The table lists this clonotype with a few counts. The rearrangement links TRBV6-6 to TRBJ2-1, with 10 bases matching TRBD2. The J segment lost 6 bases and the V segment lost 4 bases, leaving 9 bases of the junction unmatched. The CDR3 loop spans 16 amino acids. Germline V gene sequence: CDR1 MNHNY, CDR2 SVGAGI (reference sequence). In DNA, the CDR3 is TGTGCCAGCAGTTCCACGGGGCTAGCGGGGGCCAATGAGCAGTTCTTC. Residues: CASSSTGLAGANEQFF.

The V and J genes are TRBV5-1 and TRBJ2-3; the D gene is possibly TRBD1 (6 bases). V was pared by 2 bases and J by 1 base, with 17 bases between. The length of the CDR3 is 17 residues. Germline CDR1 reads SGHRS; CDR2 reads YFSETQ. CDR3 DNA: TGCGCCAGCAGCTTAGGCAGGGGCCGACCCCGCACAGATACGCAGTATTTT. Its translation: CASSLGRGRPRTDTQYF. Using reference TRBV5-1 and TRBJ2-3 for the parts outside the CDR3, the full variable domain is KAGVTQTPRYLIKTRGQQVTLSCSPISGHRSVSWYQQTPGQGLQFLFEYFSETQRNKGNFPGRFSGRQFSNSRSEMNVSTLELGDSALYLCASSLGRGRPRTDTQYFGPGTRLTVL.

The V and J genes are TRBV7-2 and TRBJ2-7; D is possibly TRBD2 (6 bases). Germline assignment: CDR1 SGHTA and CDR2 FQGNSA. Trimming took off 1 base at V and 3 bases at J, with 10 bases between the two ends. The CDR3 runs 14 residues. The CDR3 nucleotides read TGTGCCAGCAGCTTAGTAGCGGTAGACTACGAGCAGTACTTC. It translates to CASSLVAVDYEQYF.

The chain uses TRBV6-5 and TRBJ2-5; tentative D call: TRBD2 (5 bases). Germline loops: CDR1 MNHEY, CDR2 SVGAGI. The CDR3 runs 17 residues. V was cut by 0 bases and J by 1 base, with 15 bases left in between. The CDR3 DNA is TGTGCCAGCAGTTACTCGAGACTACCGATTTCCCAAGAGACCCAGTACTTC. Its translation is CASSYSRLPISQETQYF.

The CDR3: CASSVQGGDTQYF. The CDR3, as DNA: TGTGCCAGCAGCGTACAGGGAGGCGATACGCAGTATTTT. The rearrangement joins TRBV7-3 to TRBJ2-3; D tentatively reads TRBD1 or TRBD2 (6 bases each). The V end lost 5 bases, the J end lost 6 bases, and 12 bases lay between the germline ends. Germline CDR1 is SGHTA and CDR2 is FQGTGA. The CDR3 length is 13 residues.